This T cell receptor beta chain came from a study of blood T cell repertoires in COVID-19. This CDR3 contains 19 residues. V dropped 4 bases and J dropped 4 bases, with 23 bases sitting between them. CDR1 KGHSH and CDR2 LQKENI come from the germline V gene. Data came from immunoSEQ multiplex PCR; TCRdb stores just in-frame clones and leaves some out. This sample has 300,000 to 350,000 clones, with roughly 90% found just once. The chain has TRBV18 and TRBJ1-6; D is perhaps TRBD1 (6 bases). This receptor was obtained from a woman aged 25-40 years who had been exposed to COVID-19. Material for sequencing was PBMCs or T cells enriched from blood (not recorded which). CDR3 sequence reads: CASSLKDQGATGYNSPLHF. DNA for the CDR3: TGTGCCAGCTCACTAAAGGACCAAGGGGCGACAGGATATAATTCACCCCTCCACTTT.